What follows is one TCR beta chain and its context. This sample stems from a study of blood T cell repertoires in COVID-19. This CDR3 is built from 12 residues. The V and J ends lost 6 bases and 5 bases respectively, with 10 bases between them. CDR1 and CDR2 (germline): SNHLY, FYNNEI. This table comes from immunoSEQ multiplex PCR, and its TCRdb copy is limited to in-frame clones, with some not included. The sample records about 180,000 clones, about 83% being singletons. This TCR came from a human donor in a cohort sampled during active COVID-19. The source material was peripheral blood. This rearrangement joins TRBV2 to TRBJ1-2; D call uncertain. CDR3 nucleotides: TGTGCCAGCAGGAGGACTGAGTATGGCTACACCTTC. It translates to CASRRTEYGYTF.